The 16 T cell receptor beta chains below come from one sample, sequenced in a study of neurological immune-mediated disorders. TCRdb called the 5' RACE reads again in MiXCR, with one record for every CDR3 protein. The table records under 70,000 distinct CDR3 sequences, more than 20% of them present only once. Time point meaning: technical triplicate 2. The sequenced material came from PBMCs. Every receptor here comes from a man aged 55 to 70 with HTLV-1-associated myelopathy (HAM/TSP).

This clonotype appeared many times. This chain joins TRBV28 and TRBJ2-1, with no clear D. The germline V gene encodes CDR1 MDHEN and CDR2 SYDVKM. Trimming cost V 7 bases and J 2 bases, with 12 bases left between them. The CDR3 length is 14 residues. This chain's CDR3 is CASTRSPAYNEQFF. The CDR3 DNA reads TGTGCCAGCACCAGAAGCCCCGCCTACAATGAGCAGTTCTTC.

This clonotype was recorded many times. The chain recombines TRBV10-3 with TRBJ1-5; TRBD1 agrees at 7 bases. Trimming cost V 5 bases and J 9 bases; bases outside gene matches: 19. This CDR3 has 17 amino acids. In germline, CDR1 is ENHRY, CDR2 SYGVKD. The CDR3 spells CAISKGSVLVGGAPQHF. CDR3 DNA sequence: TGTGCCATCAGTAAAGGATCTGTTCTCGTAGGGGGCGCGCCCCAGCATTTT.

The chain couples TRBV19 to TRBJ2-1; 8 bases line up with TRBD1. This CDR3 has 16 residues. Germline V lookup: CDR1 LNHDA, CDR2 SQIVND (reference sequence). The ends lost 8 bases at V and 7 bases at J; junction bases unmatched: 16. CDR3 amino acids: CASDSLARTGWNEQFF. CDR3 coding DNA: TGTGCCAGTGATTCCCTGGCCCGGACAGGGTGGAATGAGCAGTTCTTC.

This clonotype was picked up many times. J is TRBJ1-6 and V is TRBV4-1, with 8 bases matching TRBD1. The CDR3 contains 12 residues. V shed 3 bases, J shed 14 bases, and the junction held 3 bases outside the gene matches. Germline lookup yields CDR1 MGHRA and CDR2 YSYEKL. CDR3 amino acids: CASSQDRASLHF. The CDR3 bases are TGCGCCAGCAGCCAGGACAGGGCGTCCCTCCACTTT.

The sample holds many counts of this clonotype. The chain is built from TRBV3-1 and TRBJ2-2, with 7 positions matching TRBD1. J lost 0 bases, V lost 4 bases, and 11 bases had no gene match. The germline V gene has CDR1 LGHDT and CDR2 YNNKEL (reference sequence). The CDR3 covers 18 residues. CDR3 region: CASSPGLGQATNTGELFF. The CDR3 DNA reads TGTGCCAGCAGCCCCGGCTTAGGACAGGCGACGAACACCGGGGAGCTGTTTTTT.

This clonotype was detected many times. V and J are TRBV4-2 and TRBJ2-1; D uncertain. Looked up from germline, CDR1 is LGHNA and CDR2 is YNFKEQ. The CDR3 extends over 16 amino acids. Trimming pared 3 bases from V and 5 bases from J, leaving 17 bases between. The CDR3 sequence: CASSHSLVDPDNEQFF. In DNA, the CDR3 is TGTGCCAGCAGCCACTCGCTCGTGGACCCCGACAATGAGCAGTTCTTC.

The chain uses TRBV6-5 and TRBJ2-2, with a weak D call TRBD2 (6 bases). V lost 0 bases, J lost 7 bases, and 12 bases lay in between. Germline V gene data show CDR1 as MNHEY and CDR2 as SVGAGI. The CDR3 has 15 residues. Here the CDR3 DNA reads TGTGCCAGCAGTTACTCCGGGAGAGGTCACGGGGAGCTGTTTTTT. Its protein product is CASSYSGRGHGELFF.

This clonotype showed up many times. The gene calls are TRBV20-1 and TRBJ2-7; D tentatively fits TRBD1 or TRBD2 (6 bases each). Per germline, CDR1 DFQATT and CDR2 SNEGSKA (reference sequence). This CDR3 contains 13 residues. Trimming took 6 bases from V and 1 from J, leaving 13 bases between them. The chain's CDR3 is CSASQGGSYEQYF. The CDR3 nucleotides are TGCAGTGCCTCACAGGGAGGATCCTACGAGCAGTACTTC.

This clonotype was seen repeatedly, ten times or more. The chain has TRBV5-1 and TRBJ2-2; TRBD2 agrees at 8 bases. Trimming removed 2 bases from V and 0 bases from J; junction bases left unmatched: 3. The CDR3 totals 16 residues. The germline gives CDR1 SGHRS, CDR2 YFSETQ. The CDR3 DNA sequence: TGCGCCAGCAGCTTCCCGGGAGGGTCGAACACCGGGGAGCTGTTTTTT. This encodes CASSFPGGSNTGELFF.

This clonotype was detected many times. The chain has TRBV6-5 and TRBJ1-2; no reliable D call. Looked up from germline, CDR1 is MNHEY and CDR2 is SVGAGI. Between the trimmed V and J ends, which lost 3 bases and 4 bases, there was a span of 9 bases. This CDR3 comprises 13 residues. The CDR3 loop reads CASSYEGTYGYTF. The CDR3 region has the DNA TGTGCCAGCAGTTATGAGGGCACCTATGGCTACACCTTC.

This clonotype was picked up many times. This chain joins TRBV20-1 and TRBJ1-1, with a tentative D call TRBD1 (5 bases). The germline V and J ends were trimmed by 3 bases and 7 bases, with 12 bases remaining between them. The CDR3 is 12 residues long. Germline V lookup: CDR1 DFQATT, CDR2 SNEGSKA (reference sequence). As DNA, the CDR3 is TGCAGTGCTAGTCCTGGACACGTTGAAGCTTTCTTT. Translated, it gives CSASPGHVEAFF.

Note on this clonotype: The final CDR3 position lacks the conserved phenylalanine or tryptophan, pointing to a likely read error. The CDR3 nucleotides read TGTGCAAGCATTCCGGGAGGTGGCAATCAGCCCCAGCATGTT. It specifies CASIPGGGNQPQHV. The gene calls are TRBV28 and TRBJ1-5; D is uncertain. This CDR3 contains 14 residues. Germline V gene sequence: CDR1 MDHEN, CDR2 SYDVKM.

This clonotype was seen ten or more times. The rearrangement uses TRBV20-1 and TRBJ2-2; D gene unclear. The V end lost 0 bases, the J end lost 3 bases, and 11 bases lay between the germline ends. The CDR3 length is 15 residues. The germline V gene encodes CDR1 DFQATT and CDR2 SNEGSKA (reference sequence). The DNA of the CDR3 is TGCAGTGCTAGAGATTCGAGTCGAGACACCGGGGAGCTGTTTTTT. The encoded protein is CSARDSSRDTGELFF.

V and J are TRBV5-1 and TRBJ1-5; no definite D call. Germline CDR1 and CDR2: SGHRS and YFSETQ. The CDR3 has 17 residues. V gave up 1 base and J gave up 3 bases, with 17 bases separating them. CDR3 sequence (DNA): TGCGCCAGCAGCTTGCATCCGGTGCCGGAAACCAATCAGCCCCAGCATTTT. Translated: CASSLHPVPETNQPQHF.

The gene calls are TRBV7-8 and TRBJ2-7; D remains unclear. V was clipped by 5 bases and J by 2 bases, with 7 bases between them. CDR3 size: 12 residues. CDR1 is SGHVS, CDR2 FQNEAQ, per germline. The chain's CDR3 is CASSALPYEQYF. CDR3 DNA: TGTGCCAGCAGCGCGTTGCCCTACGAGCAGTACTTC.

Within the sample, this clonotype is medium-sized. This chain joins TRBV7-8 and TRBJ2-7; unclear D gene. V dropped 0 bases and J dropped 1 base, with 4 bases sitting between them. The V gene's germline CDR1 is SGHVS and CDR2 FQNEAQ. The CDR3 loop spans 13 amino acids. CDR3: CASSLANSYEQYF. The DNA for the CDR3 is TGTGCCAGCAGCTTAGCGAATTCCTACGAGCAGTACTTC.